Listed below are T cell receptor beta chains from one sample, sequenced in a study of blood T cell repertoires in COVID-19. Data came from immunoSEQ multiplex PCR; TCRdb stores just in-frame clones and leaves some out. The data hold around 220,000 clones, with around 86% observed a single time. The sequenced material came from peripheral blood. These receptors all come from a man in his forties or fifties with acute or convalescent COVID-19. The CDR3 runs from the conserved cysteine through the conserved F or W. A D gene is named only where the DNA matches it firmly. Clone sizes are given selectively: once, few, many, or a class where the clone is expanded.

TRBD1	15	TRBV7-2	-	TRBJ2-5	TGTGCCAGCAGCATCCAGGGACAGGGAAAAGAGACCCAGTACTTC	CASSIQGQGKETQYF
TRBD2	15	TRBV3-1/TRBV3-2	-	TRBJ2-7	TGTGCCAGCAGCCAAGGGACTAGCGGCTACTACGAGCAGTACTTC	CASSQGTSGYYEQYF
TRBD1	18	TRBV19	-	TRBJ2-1	TGTGCCAGTAGTATAGGGCCGACGGGACAGTCTTCCTACAATGAGCAGTTCTTC	CASSIGPTGQSSYNEQFF
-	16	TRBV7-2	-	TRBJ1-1	TGTGCCAGCAGCCCGGCTCGCGGAAGGCAGAACACTGAAGCTTTCTTT	CASSPARGRQNTEAFF
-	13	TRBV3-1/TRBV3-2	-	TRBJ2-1	TGTGCCAGCAGCCAAGGGAGGGGTAATGAGCAGTTCTTC	CASSQGRGNEQFF
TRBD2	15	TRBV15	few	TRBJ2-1	TGTGCCACCAGCACCCGGCTAGCGGGGGAGGATGAGCAGTTCTTC	CATSTRLAGEDEQFF
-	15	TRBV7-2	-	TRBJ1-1	TGTGCCAGCAGCTTAGGCGGGACGGTGAACACTGAAGCTTTCTTT	CASSLGGTVNTEAFF
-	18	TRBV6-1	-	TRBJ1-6	TGTGCCAGCAGTGAAGCGCATAGGGAGGGGATCTTTAATTCACCCCTCCACTTT	CASSEAHREGIFNSPLHF
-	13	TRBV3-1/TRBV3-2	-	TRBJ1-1	TGTGCCAGCAGCCGCCGGAGTGTCACTGAAGCTTTCTTT	CASSRRSVTEAFF
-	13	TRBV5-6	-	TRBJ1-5	TGTGCCAGCAGCTTGACAGAGAATCAGCCCCAGCATTTT	CASSLTENQPQHF
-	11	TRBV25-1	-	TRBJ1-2	TGTGCCAGCAGTGCGAACTATGGCTACACCTTC	CASSANYGYTF
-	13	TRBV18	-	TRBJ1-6	TGTGCCAGCTCACCAGCCCAGGATTCACCCCTCCACTTT	CASSPAQDSPLHF
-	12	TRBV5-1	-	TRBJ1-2	TGCGCCATTCGGGACACTAACTATGGCTACACCTTC	CAIRDTNYGYTF
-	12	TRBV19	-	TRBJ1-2	TGTGCCAGTAGTAGTAGAAACTATGGCTACACCTTC	CASSSRNYGYTF
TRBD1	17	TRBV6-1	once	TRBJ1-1	TGTGCCAGCAGTGAAGGGCTAACCGGGACAGCGAACACTGAAGCTTTCTTT	CASSEGLTGTANTEAFF
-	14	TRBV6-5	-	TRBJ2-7	TGTGCCAGCAGTCGTGACAGCTACTCCTACGAGCAGTACTTC	CASSRDSYSYEQYF
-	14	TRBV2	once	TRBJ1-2	TGTGCCAGCAGTGAGGTACAGGGAAAGGGGCCTCACACCTTC	CASSEVQGKGPHTF
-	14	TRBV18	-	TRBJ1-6	TGTGCCAGCTCCAGCGGGGAGTCGGGGTCACCCCTCCACTTT	CASSSGESGSPLHF
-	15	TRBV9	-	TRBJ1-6	TGTGCCAGCACCCCGGAGTGGGCGGGTAATTCACCCCTCCACTTT	CASTPEWAGNSPLHF
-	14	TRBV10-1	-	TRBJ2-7	TGCGCCAGCAGTGCGGGGCGGGGGCCCTACGAGCAGTACTTC	CASSAGRGPYEQYF
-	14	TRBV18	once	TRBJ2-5	TGTGCCAGCTCACCCCCCACGGGAAAAGAGACCCAGTACTTC	CASSPPTGKETQYF
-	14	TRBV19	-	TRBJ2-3	TGTGCCAGTAGTACCCTCCCAGGCGTAGATACGCAGTATTTT	CASSTLPGVDTQYF
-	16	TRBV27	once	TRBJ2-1	TGTGCCAGCAGTTTATCAGGCGGGGCACCCTACAATGAGCAGTTCTTC	CASSLSGGAPYNEQFF
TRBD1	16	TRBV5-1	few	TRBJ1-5	TGCGCCAGCAGCTTGATGGGACAGGGGGCAGATCAGCCCCAGCATTTT	CASSLMGQGADQPQHF
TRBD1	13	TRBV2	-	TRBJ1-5	TGTGCCAGCATGCGGGACAGCGTCGGGCCCCAGCATTTT	CASMRDSVGPQHF
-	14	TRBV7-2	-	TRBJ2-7	TGTGCCAGCAGCTTAGGAGCCAAGACCTACGAGCAGTACTTC	CASSLGAKTYEQYF
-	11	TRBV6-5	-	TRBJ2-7	TGTGCCAGCAGTCGTGCCTACGAGCAGTACTTC	CASSRAYEQYF
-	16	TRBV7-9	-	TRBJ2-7	TGTGCCAGCAGCCCGTCTCCGGGACTCCGAGATTACGAGCAGTACTTC	CASSPSPGLRDYEQYF
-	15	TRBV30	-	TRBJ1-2	TGTGCCTGGAGTCACGGGAGGCTTTTTAACTATGGCTACACCTTC	CAWSHGRLFNYGYTF
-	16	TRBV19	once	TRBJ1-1	TGTGCCAGTAGTATGGGACACACCCAGGGGAACACTGAAGCTTTCTTT	CASSMGHTQGNTEAFF
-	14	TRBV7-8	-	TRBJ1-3	TGTGCCACCACACCGGGGGAGGCGGGAAACACCATATATTTT	CATTPGEAGNTIYF